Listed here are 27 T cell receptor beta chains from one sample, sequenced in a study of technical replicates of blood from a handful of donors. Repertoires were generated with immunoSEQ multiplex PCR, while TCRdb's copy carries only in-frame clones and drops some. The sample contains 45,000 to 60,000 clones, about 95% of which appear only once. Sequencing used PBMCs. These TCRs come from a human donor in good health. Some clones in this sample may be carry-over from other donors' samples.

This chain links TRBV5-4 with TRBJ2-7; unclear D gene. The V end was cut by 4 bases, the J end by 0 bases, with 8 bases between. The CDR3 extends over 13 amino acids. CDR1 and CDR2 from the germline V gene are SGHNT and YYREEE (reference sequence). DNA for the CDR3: TGTGCCAGCAGCACACGGAGCTCCTACGAGCAGTACTTC. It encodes CASSTRSSYEQYF.

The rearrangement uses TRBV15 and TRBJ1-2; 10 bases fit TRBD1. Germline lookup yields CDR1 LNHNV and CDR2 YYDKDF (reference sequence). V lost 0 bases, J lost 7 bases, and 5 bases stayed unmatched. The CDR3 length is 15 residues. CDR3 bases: TGTGCCACCAGCAGAGATTCGGACAGGGGGTCTGGCTACACCTTC. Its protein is CATSRDSDRGSGYTF.

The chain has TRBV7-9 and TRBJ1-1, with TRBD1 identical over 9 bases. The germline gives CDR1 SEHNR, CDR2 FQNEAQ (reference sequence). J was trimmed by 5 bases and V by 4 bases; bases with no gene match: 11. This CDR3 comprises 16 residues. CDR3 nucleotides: TGTGCCAGCAGCTCACGGACAGGGGCGTCGGTAACTGAAGCTTTCTTT. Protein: CASSSRTGASVTEAFF.

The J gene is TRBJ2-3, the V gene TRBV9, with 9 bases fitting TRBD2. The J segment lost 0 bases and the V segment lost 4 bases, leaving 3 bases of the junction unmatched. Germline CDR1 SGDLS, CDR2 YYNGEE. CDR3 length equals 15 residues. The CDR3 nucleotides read TGTGCCAGCAGCACCAGCGGGGGGAGCACAGATACGCAGTATTTT. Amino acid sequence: CASSTSGGSTDTQYF. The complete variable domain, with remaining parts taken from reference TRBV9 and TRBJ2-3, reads DSGVTQTPKHLITATGQRVTLRCSPRSGDLSVYWYQQSLDQGLQFLIQYYNGEERAKGNILERFSAQQFPDLHSELNLSSLELGDSALYFCASSTSGGSTDTQYFGPGTRLTVL.

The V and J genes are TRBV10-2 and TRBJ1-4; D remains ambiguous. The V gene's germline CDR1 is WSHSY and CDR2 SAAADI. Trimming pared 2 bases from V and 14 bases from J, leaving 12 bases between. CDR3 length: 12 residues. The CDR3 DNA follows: TGCGCCAGCAGTGAGCGAGGCCAGTCCCTGTTTTTT. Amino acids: CASSERGQSLFF.

For the CDR3, the DNA is TGTGCCAGTACCTCGGACACCTGGAGTGAAAAACTGTTTTTT. It translates to CASTSDTWSEKLFF. J is TRBJ1-4 and V is TRBV19; a weak D match, TRBD1 (5 bases). In germline, CDR1 is LNHDA, CDR2 SQIVND (reference sequence). The CDR3 extends over 14 amino acids. V gave up 7 bases and J gave up 7 bases, with 16 bases separating them.

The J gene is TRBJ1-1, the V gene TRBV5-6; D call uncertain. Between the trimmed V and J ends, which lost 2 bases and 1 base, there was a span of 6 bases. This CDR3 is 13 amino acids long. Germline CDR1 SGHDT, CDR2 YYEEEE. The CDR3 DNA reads TGTGCCAGCAGCTTAACACGGAACACTGAAGCTTTCTTT. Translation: CASSLTRNTEAFF.

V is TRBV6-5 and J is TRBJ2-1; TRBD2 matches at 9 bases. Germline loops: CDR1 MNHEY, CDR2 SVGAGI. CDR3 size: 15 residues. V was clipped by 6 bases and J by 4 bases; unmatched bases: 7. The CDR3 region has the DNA TGTGCCAGCAGAATTAGCGGGAGTTCGTACAATGAGCAGTTCTTC. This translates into CASRISGSSYNEQFF.

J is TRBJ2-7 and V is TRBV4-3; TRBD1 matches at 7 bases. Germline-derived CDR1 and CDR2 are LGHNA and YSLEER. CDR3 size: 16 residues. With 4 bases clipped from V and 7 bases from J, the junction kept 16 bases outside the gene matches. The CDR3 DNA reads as TGCGCCAGCAGCCTATCACATAGACAGGGCTTCAGGGAGCAGTACTTC. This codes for CASSLSHRQGFREQYF.

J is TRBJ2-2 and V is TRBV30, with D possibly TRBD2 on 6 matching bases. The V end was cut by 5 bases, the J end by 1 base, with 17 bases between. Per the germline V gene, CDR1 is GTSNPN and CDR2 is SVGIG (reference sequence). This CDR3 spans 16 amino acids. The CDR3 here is CAWVDYVEGNTGELFF. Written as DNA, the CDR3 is TGTGCCTGGGTCGACTATGTGGAGGGGAACACCGGGGAGCTGTTTTTT.

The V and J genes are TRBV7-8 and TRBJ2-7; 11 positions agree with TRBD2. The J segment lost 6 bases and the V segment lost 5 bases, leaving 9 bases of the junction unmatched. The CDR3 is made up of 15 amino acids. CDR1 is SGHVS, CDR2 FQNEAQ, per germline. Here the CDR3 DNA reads TGTGCCAGCAGCCCTGTAGCGGGGGGGCCGTCCGAGCAGTACTTC. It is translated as CASSPVAGGPSEQYF.

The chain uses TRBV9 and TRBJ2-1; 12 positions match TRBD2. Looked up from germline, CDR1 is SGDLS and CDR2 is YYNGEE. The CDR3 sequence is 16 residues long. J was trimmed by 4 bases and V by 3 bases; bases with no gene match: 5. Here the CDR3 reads CASSARTSGNYNEQFF. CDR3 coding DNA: TGTGCCAGCAGCGCCCGGACTAGCGGGAATTACAATGAGCAGTTCTTC.

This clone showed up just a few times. The CDR3 coding sequence is TGTGCCAGCAGCCCCCGGGCAGGACTTAATTCACCCCTCCACTTT. The encoded protein is CASSPRAGLNSPLHF. V gene TRBV7-9 combines with J gene TRBJ1-6; D is uncertain. This CDR3 contains 15 residues. Germline-derived CDR1 and CDR2 are SEHNR and FQNEAQ (reference sequence). Trimming shortened V by 5 bases and J by 6 bases, and 14 bases separated the two germline ends.

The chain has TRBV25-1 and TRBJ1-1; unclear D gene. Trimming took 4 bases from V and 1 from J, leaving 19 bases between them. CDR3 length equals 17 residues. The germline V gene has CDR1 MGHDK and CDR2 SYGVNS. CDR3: CASSAPVGEGSNTEAFF. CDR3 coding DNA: TGTGCCAGCAGTGCCCCGGTCGGGGAAGGGTCGAACACTGAAGCTTTCTTT.

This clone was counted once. CDR3 amino acids: CASSQYRYTEAFF. In nucleotides, the CDR3 is TGCGCCAGCAGCCAATACAGGTACACTGAAGCTTTCTTT. The chain has TRBV4-3 and TRBJ1-1; a possible D gene is TRBD1 (5 bases). The V end was cut by 2 bases, the J end by 3 bases, with 7 bases between. Germline V lookup: CDR1 LGHNA, CDR2 YSLEER. The CDR3 has 13 residues.

CDR3: CASSTFVGEGYEQYF. The CDR3 coding sequence is TGTGCCAGTAGTACGTTCGTGGGGGAGGGCTACGAGCAGTACTTC. The J gene is TRBJ2-7, the V gene TRBV19, with 7 bases lining up with TRBD2. Losses at the gene ends were 4 bases for V and 3 bases for J; bases not matched to a gene: 9. CDR1 LNHDA and CDR2 SQIVND come from the germline V gene (reference sequence). CDR3 size: 15 residues.

CDR3: CASRGGTGDTEAFF. CDR3 coding DNA: TGCGCCAGCAGGGGGGGGACAGGGGACACTGAAGCTTTCTTT. The chain joins TRBV5-1 to TRBJ1-1, with 10 bases fitting TRBD1. Germline CDR1 reads SGHRS; CDR2 reads YFSETQ. The junction had 4 bases not matched to a gene; V was cut back by 5 bases and J by 3 bases. The CDR3 spans 14 residues.

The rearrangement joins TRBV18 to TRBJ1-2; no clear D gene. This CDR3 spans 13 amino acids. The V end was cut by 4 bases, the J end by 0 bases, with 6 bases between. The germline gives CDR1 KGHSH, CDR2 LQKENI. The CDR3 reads CASSLGANYGYTF. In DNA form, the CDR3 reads TGTGCCAGCTCACTCGGTGCTAACTATGGCTACACCTTC.

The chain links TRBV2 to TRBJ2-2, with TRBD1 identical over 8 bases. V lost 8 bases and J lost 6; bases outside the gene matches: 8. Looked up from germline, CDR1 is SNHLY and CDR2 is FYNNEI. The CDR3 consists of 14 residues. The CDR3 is CASSGQGVPGELFF. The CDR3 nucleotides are TGTGCCAGCTCTGGACAGGGTGTTCCCGGGGAGCTGTTTTTT.

Written as DNA, the CDR3 is TGTGCCAGCAGCCCCAACGCGGTCGGAGAAGCTTTCTTT. Its translation is CASSPNAVGEAFF. The chain employs TRBV7-8 and TRBJ1-1; D is ambiguous. CDR1 is SGHVS and CDR2 is FQNEAQ in the germline V gene. Trimming stripped 5 bases from V and 8 bases from J, with 15 bases between. CDR3 size: 13 residues.

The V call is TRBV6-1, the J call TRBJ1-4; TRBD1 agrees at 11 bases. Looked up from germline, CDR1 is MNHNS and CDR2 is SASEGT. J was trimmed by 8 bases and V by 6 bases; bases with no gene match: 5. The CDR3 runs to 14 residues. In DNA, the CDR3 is TGTGCCAGCAGGGGGGACAGGGGGGAGGAAAAACTGTTTTTT. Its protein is CASRGDRGEEKLFF.

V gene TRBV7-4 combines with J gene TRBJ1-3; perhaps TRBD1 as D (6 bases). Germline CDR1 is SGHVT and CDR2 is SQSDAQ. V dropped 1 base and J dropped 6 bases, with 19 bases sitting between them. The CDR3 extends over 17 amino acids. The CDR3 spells CASSLVWCPGAENTIYF. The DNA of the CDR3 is TGTGCCAGCAGCTTAGTCTGGTGTCCAGGGGCCGAAAACACCATATATTTT.

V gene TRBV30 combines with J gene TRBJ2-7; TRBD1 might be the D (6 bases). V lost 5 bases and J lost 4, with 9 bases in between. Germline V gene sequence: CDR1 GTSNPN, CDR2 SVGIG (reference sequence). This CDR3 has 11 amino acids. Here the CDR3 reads CAWGGAYEQYF. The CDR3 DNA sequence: TGTGCCTGGGGGGGCGCTTACGAGCAGTACTTC.

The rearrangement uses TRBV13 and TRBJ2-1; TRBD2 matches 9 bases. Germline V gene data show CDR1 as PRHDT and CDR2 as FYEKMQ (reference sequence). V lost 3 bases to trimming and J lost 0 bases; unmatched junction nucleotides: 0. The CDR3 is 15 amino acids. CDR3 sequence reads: CASSFSGGSYNEQFF. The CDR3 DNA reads TGTGCCAGCAGCTTTAGCGGGGGCTCCTACAATGAGCAGTTCTTC.

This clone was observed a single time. The CDR3 DNA sequence: TGTGCCAGCAGCTTAGGGACAGGGCAGTTGGGAGATACGCAGTATTTT. Translated, it gives CASSLGTGQLGDTQYF. This chain uses TRBV7-9 with TRBJ2-3; 8 bases are shared with TRBD1. The CDR3 is 16 amino acids. With V trimmed by 1 base and J by 5 bases, 8 bases remained unmatched. Germline CDR1 SEHNR, CDR2 FQNEAQ (reference sequence). The full variable domain, its missing parts supplied by reference TRBV7-9 and TRBJ2-3, is DTGVSQNPRHKITKRGQNVTFRCDPISEHNRLYWYRQTLGQGPEFLTYFQNEAQLEKSRLLSDRFSAERPKGSFSTLEIQRTEQGDSAMYLCASSLGTGQLGDTQYFGPGTRLTVL.

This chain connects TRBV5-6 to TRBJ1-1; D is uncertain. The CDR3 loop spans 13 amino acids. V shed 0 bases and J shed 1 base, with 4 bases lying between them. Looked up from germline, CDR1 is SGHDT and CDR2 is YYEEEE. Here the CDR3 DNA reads TGTGCCAGCAGCTTGGAACAGAACACTGAAGCTTTCTTT. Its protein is CASSLEQNTEAFF.

The CDR3 spells CASSVAEGTAPGNTEAFF. The CDR3 region has the DNA TGTGCCAGCAGCGTAGCCGAGGGTACTGCTCCCGGGAACACTGAAGCTTTCTTT. The chain carries TRBV9 and TRBJ1-1; D unclear. This CDR3 comprises 18 residues. The V end was cut by 0 bases, the J end by 1 base, with 19 bases between. CDR1 is SGDLS and CDR2 is YYNGEE in the germline V gene.